This T cell receptor (beta chain) was recovered during a study of post-analysis software for immune sequencing data (dated by TCRdb to 2015 to 2017). Context from the whole study: The recorded disease courses included relapsing-remitting, secondary progressive and progressive-relapsing multiple sclerosis, and some patients had no subtype annotation. Patient repertoires were compared against 11 to 12 previously published healthy control repertoires from donors aged roughly 6 to 28 years. A subset of samples was prepared in parallel using single-end sample barcoding, then pooled and co-amplified after Illumina adapter ligation.

Library preparation used PCR. Sequencing relied on an Illumina HiSeq 2500. To reduce PCR and sequencing biases, unique molecular identifiers were built into the TCR beta cDNA libraries. Roughly 0.5 million cDNA molecules were obtained per 1 to 10 million input T cells, so each molecule approximated one T cell. Patient libraries were prepared and sequenced with the same protocol used for the earlier healthy control dataset. Within a given batch, samples were prepared together, multiplexed and sequenced on the same HiSeq lane. As for the original processing: Raw barcoded reads were processed with MIGEC, and single-read molecular identifier groups were discarded before consensus assembly and CDR3 extraction. VDJtools was used for post-analysis of the clonotype tables, with diversity normalized by down-sampling every dataset to the smallest sample size. To correct batch-related cross-sample contamination, repertoire overlap clustering matched CDR3 amino acid sequences but not nucleotide sequences. TCRdb trimmed the raw reads at Q25, called clones with MiXCR and kept productive beta chains. Entries that share a CDR3 protein sequence are merged under the most common genes and DNA. TCRdb, not the original authors, processed these V and J calls. The sample has hundreds of thousands of distinct CDR3 sequences on record, 30% of them singletons. In total, the top ten clones hold 0.56% of the sample.

With regard to this clonotype: It has no known antigen specificity. Base quality data are lacking; no much larger clone is found one base away.

To demonstrate the VDJtools post-analysis software, the study profiled TCR beta repertoires from the peripheral blood of some 13 young patients with multiple sclerosis. Multiple sclerosis patients were children and adolescents aged roughly 6 to 16 years. Results and caveats for the whole study, not just this receptor: The control group was slightly older than the multiple sclerosis patient group. When samples were clustered directly using the F measure, samples prepared in the same batch co-clustered strongly, which prompted a batch-effect correction. Compared with controls, multiple sclerosis patients had significantly lower normalized Chao1 diversity, a finding suggesting substantial peripheral T-cell clonal expansion.

The sequencing sample was made of blood. The receptor comes from a girl aged 5-17 years with multiple sclerosis.

The DNA sequence reads TGCGCCAGCAGCTTGAGCCAGGGGGGCGTCGGGGAGCTGTTTTTT. It encodes CASSLSQGGVGELFF. The V and J segments used are TRBV5-1 and TRBJ2-2; perhaps TRBD1 is the D gene, with 7 bases matching. The CDR3 spans 15 residues, from the cysteine through the phenylalanine. The read is trimmed to its CDR3 DNA, 45 bases read in frame from base 1. CDR1 and CDR2 are read off the germline V gene as SGHRS and YFSETQ. V is clipped by 1 base and J by 7 bases, and the sequence between their germline boundaries is 14 bases long.